This entry lists 28 T cell receptor beta chains sequenced from one sample in a study of blood T cell repertoires in COVID-19. The protocol was immunoSEQ multiplex PCR, while the TCRdb copy is restricted to in-frame clones and leaves out a portion. The table includes roughly 480,000 clones, roughly nine tenths detected once. Material: peripheral blood. The receptors shown here come from a man between 18 and 35 years old with COVID-19, enrolled during active disease.

This clone was observed once. The chain carries TRBV11-2 and TRBJ2-1; TRBD2 might be the D (5 bases). This CDR3 has 12 residues. With 4 bases removed from V and 10 bases from J, the gap between germline ends came to 11 bases. Germline V CDR1 and CDR2: SGHAT, FQNNGV. In DNA, the CDR3 is TGTGCCAGCAGCTACGAGGGATGGGAGCAGTTCTTC. Residues: CASSYEGWEQFF.

V is TRBV14 and J is TRBJ2-7, with 10 bases identical to TRBD1. This CDR3 is 14 amino acids long. The germline V gene has CDR1 SGHDN and CDR2 FVKESK. V lost 4 bases and J lost 5; bases outside the gene matches: 5. The CDR3 sequence: CASSPGQGWNEQYF. CDR3 nucleotide sequence: TGTGCCAGCAGCCCGGGACAGGGGTGGAACGAGCAGTACTTC.

This clone was found a few times. This chain uses TRBV19 with TRBJ2-7; D perhaps matches TRBD2 (5 bases). Germline V gene sequence: CDR1 LNHDA, CDR2 SQIVND (reference sequence). The CDR3 is 16 residues long. Trimming shortened V by 1 base and J by 0 bases, and 13 bases separated the two germline ends. The CDR3, as DNA: TGTGCCAGTAGTATAGCGCCCGCGGGCGACTCCTACGAGCAGTACTTC. It yields the protein CASSIAPAGDSYEQYF.

The V and J genes are TRBV19 and TRBJ1-2; TRBD1 matches at 9 bases. The germline CDR1 and CDR2 sequences are LNHDA and SQIVND (reference sequence). The J segment lost 8 bases and the V segment lost 6 bases, leaving 19 bases of the junction unmatched. The CDR3 has 17 residues. Here the CDR3 reads CASSDAGTGRQIYGYTF. CDR3 in DNA: TGTGCCAGTAGCGATGCCGGGACAGGGAGGCAAATCTACGGCTACACCTTC.

The chain recombines TRBV18 with TRBJ2-5; possibly TRBD2 for D (5 bases). Germline CDR1 and CDR2: KGHSH and LQKENI. V lost 4 bases and J lost 5, with 11 bases in between. This CDR3 is built from 13 residues. The CDR3 sequence: CASSQPGGETQYF. Here the CDR3 DNA reads TGTGCCAGCTCACAACCAGGCGGGGAGACCCAGTACTTC.

The gene calls are TRBV27 and TRBJ2-3; 8 bases map to TRBD1. The germline gives CDR1 MNHEY, CDR2 SMNVEV (reference sequence). With V trimmed by 5 bases and J by 1 base, 5 bases remained unmatched. This CDR3 has 15 amino acids. The CDR3 nucleotides read TGTGCCAGCAGTCCAGGGGGCGTTGGCACAGATACGCAGTATTTT. Its translation is CASSPGGVGTDTQYF.

This clone occurred a few times. J is TRBJ2-7 and V is TRBV5-1; perhaps TRBD1 as D (5 bases). There are 16 residues in the CDR3. The germline V gene has CDR1 SGHRS and CDR2 YFSETQ. The V gene lost 4 bases and the J gene lost 0 bases, with 17 bases spanning the gap. CDR3: CASSQGDDVRSYEQYF. DNA of the CDR3: TGCGCCAGCAGCCAGGGCGATGACGTTCGCTCCTACGAGCAGTACTTC.

V is TRBV21-1 and J is TRBJ2-7; the table's D call, TRBD1, was not checked against the DNA. TRBV21-1 counts as a pseudogene. This CDR3 comprises 14 residues. The CDR3 DNA sequence: TGTGCCAGCATCATACGACAGGGCCACTACGAGCAGTACTTC. The encoded protein is CASIIRQGHYEQYF.

This chain uses TRBV18 with TRBJ1-5; D might be TRBD1 (6 bases). The CDR3 spans 15 residues. Deletions cut 5 bases from V and 6 bases from J, with 17 bases between. Germline loops: CDR1 KGHSH, CDR2 LQKENI. The CDR3 region is CASSDKGVTGQPQHF. The DNA for the CDR3 is TGTGCCAGCTCAGACAAGGGGGTTACTGGTCAGCCCCAGCATTTT.

This clone was picked up one time. This chain connects TRBV5-1 to TRBJ2-7; D possibly corresponds to TRBD2 (6 bases). Trimming took off 7 bases at V and 4 bases at J, with 21 bases between the two ends. The CDR3 has 15 residues. Germline lookup yields CDR1 SGHRS and CDR2 YFSETQ. CDR3 sequence: CASQLTGGKDYEQYF. DNA of the CDR3: TGCGCCAGCCAGCTTACTGGCGGGAAAGATTACGAGCAGTACTTC.

This clone has just a few counts. The chain combines TRBV7-6 with TRBJ1-6; 9 bases line up with TRBD1. Germline V CDR1 and CDR2: SGHVS, FNYEAQ. The CDR3 is made up of 14 amino acids. V shed 5 bases, J shed 10 bases, and the junction held 6 bases outside the gene matches. In nucleotides, the CDR3 is TGTGCCAGCAGCGAGGGACAGGGTGTATCACCCCTCCACTTT. Translated, it gives CASSEGQGVSPLHF.

This chain links TRBV18 with TRBJ1-3, with 7 bases that match TRBD1. Germline V gives CDR1 KGHSH, CDR2 LQKENI. CDR3 size: 16 residues. V lost 3 bases, J lost 0 bases, and 5 bases stayed unmatched. In DNA form, the CDR3 reads TGTGCCAGCTCACCCCCGCAGGGGGACTCTGGAAACACCATATATTTT. It encodes CASSPPQGDSGNTIYF.

The chain combines TRBV19 with TRBJ1-3; TRBD1 aligns across 7 bases. CDR3 size: 15 residues. The germline gives CDR1 LNHDA, CDR2 SQIVND (reference sequence). V shed 3 bases, J shed 3 bases, and the junction held 5 bases outside the gene matches. CDR3 loop: CASSMMTGSGNTIYF. The DNA of the CDR3 is TGTGCCAGTAGTATGATGACAGGGAGTGGAAACACCATATATTTT.

V gene TRBV2 combines with J gene TRBJ2-7, with 7 nucleotides matching TRBD1. Germline trimming cut 5 bases from V and 1 base from J; bases unmatched to any gene: 8. The length of the CDR3 is 15 residues. CDR1 SNHLY and CDR2 FYNNEI come from the germline V gene. DNA of the CDR3: TGTGCCAGCAGTCGGGACAGCTCACGGTCCTACGAGCAGTACTTC. Amino acid sequence: CASSRDSSRSYEQYF.

This clone was found once. This rearrangement joins TRBV15 to TRBJ1-2; the D gene is possibly TRBD1 (5 bases). This CDR3 has 15 residues. The germline V and J ends were trimmed by 0 bases and 5 bases, with 13 bases remaining between them. CDR1 and CDR2 from the germline V gene are LNHNV and YYDKDF (reference sequence). CDR3 sequence reads: CATSREKGMGYGYTF. The DNA for the CDR3 is TGTGCCACCAGCAGAGAGAAGGGGATGGGGTATGGCTACACCTTC.

This clone is a singleton in its sample. The gene calls are TRBV10-1 and TRBJ2-7; D unresolved. V shed 3 bases and J shed 4 bases, with 7 bases lying between them. Germline values: CDR1 WNHNN, CDR2 SYGVQD (reference sequence). The CDR3 totals 12 residues. The CDR3 here is CASSEFSYEQYF. CDR3 bases: TGCGCCAGCAGTGAATTCAGTTACGAGCAGTACTTC.

V gene TRBV13 combines with J gene TRBJ1-3; D call uncertain. The CDR3 length is 14 residues. Trimming cost V 3 bases and J 2 bases, with 8 bases left between them. Looked up from germline, CDR1 is PRHDT and CDR2 is FYEKMQ (reference sequence). CDR3 DNA sequence: TGTGCCAGCAGCTTTCTGGGAGCTGGAAACACCATATATTTT. It codes for CASSFLGAGNTIYF.

This clone was counted once. The chain is built from TRBV5-6 and TRBJ2-7, with TRBD2 matching 13 bases. CDR1 and CDR2 (germline): SGHDT, YYEEEE. The CDR3 is made up of 15 amino acids. The J segment lost 2 bases and the V segment lost 3 bases, leaving 2 bases of the junction unmatched. In DNA form, the CDR3 reads TGTGCCAGCAGCTGGACTAGCGGGAGTGCCTACGAGCAGTACTTC. The encoded protein is CASSWTSGSAYEQYF. The entire variable domain, with the rest obtained from reference TRBV5-6 and TRBJ2-7, is as follows: DAGVTQSPTHLIKTRGQQVTLRCSPKSGHDTVSWYQQALGQGPQFIFQYYEEEERQRGNFPDRFSGHQFPNYSSELNVNALLLGDSALYLCASSWTSGSAYEQYFGPGTRLTVT.

The chain combines TRBV2 with TRBJ2-3, with D maybe TRBD1 (5 bases). This CDR3 is built from 13 residues. V lost 2 bases, J lost 5 bases, and 8 bases lay in between. Per germline, CDR1 SNHLY and CDR2 FYNNEI. The CDR3 bases are TGTGCCAGCAGTGAACTAGGGGAAGATACGCAGTATTTT. Residues: CASSELGEDTQYF.

The chain couples TRBV19 to TRBJ2-1, with 8 bases matching TRBD2. The V segment lost 5 bases and the J segment 4 bases; nucleotides outside the gene matches: 4. The CDR3 has 14 residues. Per germline, CDR1 LNHDA and CDR2 SQIVND (reference sequence). The CDR3 DNA is TGTGCCAGTAGTGGTCGGGGGGGATACAATGAGCAGTTCTTC. Its translation: CASSGRGGYNEQFF. The complete variable domain, with remaining parts taken from reference TRBV19 and TRBJ2-1, reads DGGITQSPKYLFRKEGQNVTLSCEQNLNHDAMYWYRQDPGQGLRLIYYSQIVNDFQKGDIAEGYSVSREKKESFPLTVTSAQKNPTAFYLCASSGRGGYNEQFFGPGTRLTVL.

The chain carries TRBV6-1 and TRBJ1-1; D not resolved. Looked up from germline, CDR1 is MNHNS and CDR2 is SASEGT. Trimming took 2 bases from V and 2 from J, leaving 12 bases between them. This CDR3 is 15 amino acids long. This CDR3 is CASSELGQPNTEAFF. CDR3 DNA: TGTGCCAGCAGTGAACTGGGCCAACCCAACACTGAAGCTTTCTTT.

J is TRBJ1-1 and V is TRBV29-1; the D gene is possibly TRBD1 (5 bases). The CDR3 runs 13 residues. The V end lost 3 bases, the J end lost 1 base, and 9 bases lay between the germline ends. The germline V gene has CDR1 SQVTM and CDR2 ANQGSEA. The CDR3 DNA sequence: TGCAGCGTTGACAGGGTGGCGAACACTGAAGCTTTCTTT. Its translation is CSVDRVANTEAFF.

This clone appeared once. The rearrangement joins TRBV6-5 to TRBJ1-1; TRBD1 matches 7 bases. The germline gives CDR1 MNHEY, CDR2 SVGAGI. Trimming took 5 bases from V and 0 from J; bases not matched to a gene: 3. The CDR3 loop spans 14 amino acids. The CDR3 nucleotides read TGTGCCAGCAGTCGCACAGGGGTGAACACTGAAGCTTTCTTT. It codes for CASSRTGVNTEAFF.

This CDR3 is CASSLRATGLETQYF. The CDR3 nucleotides read TGTGCCAGCAGCCTCCGGGCCACAGGGTTGGAGACCCAGTACTTC. The chain joins TRBV5-4 to TRBJ2-5, with D possibly matching TRBD1 (6 bases). Germline assignment: CDR1 SGHNT and CDR2 YYREEE (reference sequence). The germline V and J ends were trimmed by 4 bases and 5 bases, with 18 bases remaining between them. This CDR3 is 15 amino acids long. The full variable domain, rest sourced from reference TRBV5-4 and TRBJ2-5, is ETGVTQSPTHLIKTRGQQVTLRCSSQSGHNTVSWYQQALGQGPQFIFQYYREEENGRGNFPPRFSGLQFPNYSSELNVNALELDDSALYLCASSLRATGLETQYFGPGTRLLVL.

Points on this clone: This CDR3 is also generated by other DNA sequences in the sample. This chain connects TRBV14 to TRBJ2-5, with 8 bases fitting TRBD1. Germline trimming cut 2 bases from V and 2 bases from J; bases unmatched to any gene: 1. The CDR3 contains 14 residues. Germline CDR1 and CDR2: SGHDN and FVKESK. The CDR3 nucleotides are TGTGCCAGCAGCCAAAACAGGGGGCAAGAGACCCAGTACTTC. This sequence encodes CASSQNRGQETQYF.

This chain connects TRBV30 to TRBJ1-5; D is unclear. The CDR3 spans 13 residues. The ends were cut back, 2 bases at V and 6 bases at J, with 11 bases in the middle. CDR1 is GTSNPN, CDR2 SVGIG, per germline (reference sequence). This CDR3 is CAWSHEGGQPQHF. The CDR3 coding sequence is TGTGCCTGGAGTCACGAGGGCGGTCAGCCCCAGCATTTT.

V usage is TRBV29-1 and J usage is TRBJ2-2; TRBD1 agrees at 8 bases. V shed 5 bases and J 7 bases; nucleotides not matched to a gene: 9. CDR3 length equals 14 residues. Germline loops: CDR1 SQVTM, CDR2 ANQGSEA. The CDR3 region has the DNA TGCAGCGTTAGAATCAGGGGGCCGAGCGGGGAGCTGTTTTTT. Protein product: CSVRIRGPSGELFF.

The chain combines TRBV5-6 with TRBJ2-7; maybe TRBD2 (6 bases). The CDR3 runs to 13 residues. The germline V gene has CDR1 SGHDT and CDR2 YYEEEE. With 3 bases removed from V and 2 bases from J, the gap between germline ends came to 9 bases. The CDR3 nucleotides read TGTGCCAGCAGCTCCGGGACTCCCTACGAGCAGTACTTC. As protein: CASSSGTPYEQYF. The whole variable domain, filled in from reference TRBV5-6 and TRBJ2-7, reads DAGVTQSPTHLIKTRGQQVTLRCSPKSGHDTVSWYQQALGQGPQFIFQYYEEEERQRGNFPDRFSGHQFPNYSSELNVNALLLGDSALYLCASSSGTPYEQYFGPGTRLTVT.